A selection of T cell receptor beta chains follows, all from one sample in a study of graft-versus-host responses after intestinal transplantation. The table came from immunoSEQ multiplex PCR; TCRdb's copy has only in-frame clones and leaves some out. The repertoire holds 20,000 to 30,000 clones, 83% seen once, with roughly 1.1% in the top ten. The starting material was PBMCs, obtained roughly 29 days after intestinal transplant. Source of these receptors: a human patient who received an intestinal transplant, so some T cells may come from the graft donor. The CDR3 runs from the conserved cysteine through the conserved F or W. D genes are given only for firm matches. Clone size is stated in some rows and not others, as once, few, many or a class when expanded.

TRBV11-2	TRBD2	.	TRBJ2-5	TGTGCCAGCAGCGGTGAACTAGCGCAAGAGACCCAGTACTTC	CASSGELAQETQYF
TRBV7-9	.	.	TRBJ2-1	TGTGCCAGCAGCCGTCCACTAGGAAAAGGAAATGAGCAGTTCTTC	CASSRPLGKGNEQFF
TRBV7-2	.	.	TRBJ2-7	TGTGCCAGCAGCTTAGACCTCAGGGTTTCCTACGAGCAGTACTTC	CASSLDLRVSYEQYF
TRBV5-1	TRBD2	.	TRBJ2-1	TGCGCCAGCAGCTTGGAAGGGGGGCTAGCGGGAGCCGATGAGCAGTTCTTC	CASSLEGGLAGADEQFF
TRBV11-2	.	.	TRBJ2-7	TGTGCCAGCAGCTTAGAACACCGAAACTCCTACGAGCAGTACTTC	CASSLEHRNSYEQYF
TRBV13	.	once	TRBJ1-5	TGTGCCAGCAGCTTAGGGGGGGAGGATCAGCCCCAGCATTTT	CASSLGGEDQPQHF
TRBV4-1	.	.	TRBJ1-4	TGCGCCAGCAGCCAAGAAAGAGCAACTAATGAAAAACTGTTTTTT	CASSQERATNEKLFF
TRBV11-1	TRBD2	.	TRBJ2-3	TGTGCCAGCAGCTTAGCGCGCCTAGCGGGGTCCACAGATACGCAGTATTTT	CASSLARLAGSTDTQYF
TRBV4-2	TRBD2	.	TRBJ2-2	TGTGCCAGCAGCCAAGATGAAACTAGCGGGGCCACCGGGGAGCTGTTTTTT	CASSQDETSGATGELFF
TRBV27	.	.	TRBJ2-7	TGTGCCAGCAGTCACGGAGGGGCAGGACTATACTACGAGCAGTACTTC	CASSHGGAGLYYEQYF
TRBV2	.	once	TRBJ1-5	TGTGCCAGCAGTGCTAAGGCTTACGACAATCAGCCCCAGCATTTT	CASSAKAYDNQPQHF
TRBV2	TRBD2	.	TRBJ2-7	TGTGCCAACGATTTAGCGGGAGAAGGAGGCGAGCAGTACTTC	CANDLAGEGGEQYF
TRBV5-4	TRBD2	.	TRBJ2-3	TGTGCCAGCAGCTCCAGCGGGGGGGCTCGCACAGATACGCAGTATTTT	CASSSSGGARTDTQYF
TRBV5-4	TRBD2	.	TRBJ2-3	TGTGCCAGCAGCTTGAGCGGGGTAAGCACAGATACGCAGTATTTT	CASSLSGVSTDTQYF
TRBV6-1	.	.	TRBJ2-7	TGTGCCAGCAGTGAAGCAACGGGCTCCTACGAGCAGTACTTC	CASSEATGSYEQYF
TRBV7-8	TRBD1	once	TRBJ1-5	TGTGCCAGCAGCACCGGGACAGATAATCAGCCCCAGCATTTT	CASSTGTDNQPQHF
TRBV27	TRBD1	.	TRBJ1-4	TGTGCCAGCAGTTCCTTACAGGGGCCTAATGAAAAACTGTTTTTT	CASSSLQGPNEKLFF
TRBV30	TRBD2	.	TRBJ2-3	TGTGCCTGGAGTGCTGGACTAGCGGGAACAGATACGCAGTATTTT	CAWSAGLAGTDTQYF
TRBV5-1	.	.	TRBJ2-3	TGCGCCAGCAGCGTCACCGGGACTAGCACAGATACGCAGTATTTT	CASSVTGTSTDTQYF
TRBV27	.	.	TRBJ1-6	TGTGCCAGCAGTTTGGCCCTCCAGGGAAGCTCCTATAATTCACCTCTCCACTTT	CASSLALQGSSYNSPLHF
TRBV19	.	.	TRBJ2-3	TGTGCCAGTAGTATGGGAAGCACAGATACGCAGTATTTT	CASSMGSTDTQYF
TRBV10-1	.	few	TRBJ2-2	TGCGCCAGCAGTGTTGGAGTTAACACCGGGGAGCTGTTTTTT	CASSVGVNTGELFF
TRBV5-5	.	.	TRBJ1-1	TGTGCCAGCAGCGCTAGCCCAGGAGAAGCTTTCTTT	CASSASPGEAFF
TRBV5-4	TRBD2	.	TRBJ2-7	TGTGCCAGCAGCTTCAGCGGGGGGCCCCTTACCTCCTACGAGCAGTACTTC	CASSFSGGPLTSYEQYF
TRBV7-3	TRBD1	once	TRBJ2-3	TGTGCCAGCAGCCGAACGGGAAGGTCGGTGACAGGGGCGCCAGATACGCAGTATTTT	CASSRTGRSVTGAPDTQYF
TRBV30	.	.	TRBJ2-5	TGTGCCTGGAGCCTTCTGGGCGGAGAGGGTGAGACCCAGTACTTC	CAWSLLGGEGETQYF
TRBV27	TRBD1	few	TRBJ2-7	TGTGCCAGCAGCCCACAGGGGGCCCTAGACGAGCAGTACTTC	CASSPQGALDEQYF
TRBV7-3	.	.	TRBJ2-1	TGTGCCAGCAGCTCTTCAGGGAACAATGAGCAGTTCTTC	CASSSSGNNEQFF